This entry describes one T cell receptor (beta chain). Its specificity is unknown. PCR was performed a second time for about 7 to 11 cycles using a sample-barcoded 5' primer and a J-beta primer mix. In TCRdb, the 5' RACE reads were re-called with MiXCR into one record per CDR3 protein. Of about 1.5 million distinct CDR3 sequences listed, roughly 43% are singletons. The data were taken from a study of blood T cells in healthy people across ages. Study-level results: The recorded TCR beta diversity per million T cells decreased in a roughly linear manner with age.

Between the trimmed V and J ends, which lost 0 bases and 7 bases, there was a span of 16 bases. The CDR3 runs to 15 residues. Germline loops: CDR1 DFQATT, CDR2 SNEGSKA (reference sequence). The rearrangement joins TRBV20-1 to TRBJ2-1; D could derive from TRBD1 or TRBD2 (6 bases each). Specimen: blood. The source is a woman younger than 30 in good health. The CDR3 region is CSARDRGTLRNEQFF. DNA for the CDR3: TGCAGTGCTAGAGATCGGGGGACATTGAGGAATGAGCAGTTCTTC.